This T cell receptor beta chain derives from a study of human T cells and chemical hapten exposure. Background on the study: Per-sample TCR yields varied mainly from small pooled library volume differences.

General study results and limits: Unchanged with DPC sensitization were TCRs above 1 in 1000 frequency.

The library attached unique molecular identifiers to individual cDNA molecules. Per the original methods: Per-sample TCR counts ranged from 23,224 to 690,600, median roughly 96,000. TCRdb redid the calling of the 5' RACE reads with MiXCR, one entry per CDR3 protein. The authors' filters were not applied to this entry. Here the sample spans over 95,000 distinct CDR3 sequences, 15% to 20% being singletons. The table lists this clonotype with many counts. What it recognizes is unknown. The study extracted total RNA from unfractionated whole blood. This TCR was recovered from a human donor in good health.

The CDR3 DNA reads TGCAGTGCTAGAGAGGCGGTTACTAGCACAGATACGCAGTATTTT. This encodes CSAREAVTSTDTQYF. The V and J genes are TRBV20-1 and TRBJ2-3, with D unclear. Germline CDR1 reads DFQATT; CDR2 reads SNEGSKA (reference sequence). V was pared by 0 bases and J by 0 bases, with 10 bases between. The CDR3 covers 15 residues.